This is a list of T cell receptor beta chains from one sample in a study of blood T cell repertoires in COVID-19. Sequenced by immunoSEQ multiplex PCR; TCRdb stores in-frame clones only, minus some. This sample carries 250,000 to 400,000 clones, more than 70% of them seen once, and the ten largest clones take approximately 1.8%. The source material was peripheral blood. Every receptor here comes from a woman between 25 and 40 years old with COVID-19, enrolled during active disease. CDR3s include the opening cysteine and the closing phenylalanine or tryptophan. The order of the fields is D gene, clone size, V gene, J gene, CDR3 DNA, CDR3 protein. The D gene is left open where the match is weak. Part of the rows lack a size; the others show once, few, many or a class for expanded clones.

.	.	TRBV6-5	TRBJ1-4	TGTGCCAGCAGAAAAGGTCAGGAAGAAAAACTGTTTTTT	CASRKGQEEKLFF
TRBD2	.	TRBV11-2	TRBJ2-1	TGTGCCAGCAGCTCCTTACTAGCGGGGGGCCTTAATGAGCAGTTCTTC	CASSSLLAGGLNEQFF
.	.	TRBV28	TRBJ1-2	TGTGCCAGCAGTACTCAACCCAAGATTTATGGCTACACCTTC	CASSTQPKIYGYTF
TRBD1	.	TRBV10-3	TRBJ2-5	TGTGCCATCAGCTTGGACAGGGGAAAGGGGACCCAGTACTTC	CAISLDRGKGTQYF
.	.	TRBV5-1	TRBJ2-2	TGCGCCAGCAGCCAAGGGGGGAACACCGGGGAGCTGTTTTTT	CASSQGGNTGELFF
.	few	TRBV25-1	TRBJ2-2	TGTGCCAGCATCTCGTACACCGGGGAGCTGTTTTTT	CASISYTGELFF
TRBD1	once	TRBV12-5	TRBJ1-1	TGTGCTAGTGGCATCACTGACAGGGCGAGAGCTTTCTTT	CASGITDRARAFF
.	.	TRBV5-8	TRBJ1-5	TGTGCCAGCAGCATGGACAGCTACAATCAGCCCCAGCATTTT	CASSMDSYNQPQHF
TRBD1	.	TRBV6-2/TRBV6-3	TRBJ2-7	TGTGCCAGCAGTTACACACAGGGGGCTCCCTACGAGCAGTACTTC	CASSYTQGAPYEQYF
TRBD1	many	TRBV10-2	TRBJ2-1	TGCGCCGGGGGACAGTGGAGTGAGCAGTTCTTC	CAGGQWSEQFF
TRBD1	.	TRBV5-4	TRBJ2-5	TGTGCCAGCAGCTCCATACCGCGACAGGGTGCCGAAGAGACCCAGTACTTC	CASSSIPRQGAEETQYF
TRBD1	once	TRBV29-1	TRBJ2-2	TGCAGCGTTGAAGTTTTATCGGACAGGGTCCACGGGGAGCTGTTTTTT	CSVEVLSDRVHGELFF
TRBD1	.	TRBV5-1	TRBJ2-7	TGCGCCAGCAGAATCATACCCTCGGGACAGAGCTCCTACGAGCAGTACTTC	CASRIIPSGQSSYEQYF
TRBD1	.	TRBV14	TRBJ2-7	TGTGCCAGCAGCCAACTGACAGGGTCCTACGAGCAGTACTTC	CASSQLTGSYEQYF
.	.	TRBV7-2	TRBJ1-2	TGTGCCAGCAGCTCCAATAGAGAGACAGGAACGTATGGCTACACCTTC	CASSSNRETGTYGYTF
TRBD1	.	TRBV19	TRBJ1-5	TGTGCCTCCTGGGGGGGACAGGGGACTTTTAGCAATCAGCCCCAGCATTTT	CASWGGQGTFSNQPQHF
.	.	TRBV14	TRBJ1-3	TGTGCCAGCAGCCGACAAGGGCTACACGGGGGAGCTGGAAACACCATATATTTT	CASSRQGLHGGAGNTIYF
.	.	TRBV6-5	TRBJ1-5	TGTGCCAGCAGTTACGGAGGGAAACAGCCCCAGCATTTT	CASSYGGKQPQHF
.	once	TRBV7-3	TRBJ2-2	TGTGCCAGCAGCGCACAGCTGAACACCGGGGAGCTGTTTTTT	CASSAQLNTGELFF
.	.	TRBV19	TRBJ2-7	TGTGCCAGTAGTTATGGACAGACCTACGAGCAGTACTTC	CASSYGQTYEQYF
.	.	TRBV5-1	TRBJ1-4	TGCGCCAGCAGCTTCGGGGGGCTGGGCGAAAAACTGTTTTTT	CASSFGGLGEKLFF
.	.	TRBV30	TRBJ1-2	TGTGCCTGCCCATTGAAGGGGGGGTATGGCTACACCTTC	CACPLKGGYGYTF
.	.	TRBV6-4	TRBJ2-1	TGTGCCAGCAGCACCCAATCCGGCAATGAGCAGTTCTTC	CASSTQSGNEQFF
TRBD1	.	TRBV2	TRBJ2-3	TGTGCCAGCAGACTTGACAGGGCGGCAGATACGCAGTATTTT	CASRLDRAADTQYF
.	.	TRBV10-2	TRBJ2-5	TGCGCCAGCAGGGGCACAGGGATGGAGACCCAGTACTTC	CASRGTGMETQYF
.	.	TRBV28	TRBJ2-1	TGTGCCAGCAATGAGATTTTGCGGGCGGGCTACAATGAGCAGTTCTTC	CASNEILRAGYNEQFF
TRBD1	.	TRBV9	TRBJ1-4	TGTGCCAGCAGCGGACAGGGGGCGGATGAAAAACTGTTTTTT	CASSGQGADEKLFF
.	.	TRBV11-2	TRBJ2-1	TGTGCCAGCAGCTTAGTATTTATACTCAGGGGACGGGGCAATGAGCAGTTCTTC	CASSLVFILRGRGNEQFF
TRBD1	.	TRBV7-9	TRBJ1-1	TGTGCCAGCAGCCCGGGACAGGGAAGAAGAGCTTTCTTT	CASSPGQGRRAFF
TRBD1	.	TRBV11-3	TRBJ1-1	TGTGCCAGCACCTCTCGGACAGGGAACACTGAAGCTTTCTTT	CASTSRTGNTEAFF
TRBD2	.	TRBV6-2/TRBV6-3	TRBJ2-3	TGTGCCAGCAGTTACCCAAGCCTAGCGGGGACCACAGATACGCAGTATTTT	CASSYPSLAGTTDTQYF
TRBD2	.	TRBV6-2/TRBV6-3	TRBJ2-3	TGTGCCAGCAGTCGGACTAGCGACACAGATACGCAGTATTTT	CASSRTSDTDTQYF
TRBD1	.	TRBV3-1/TRBV3-2	TRBJ1-1	TGTGCCAGCAGCCAAGATCCCGGGACAGGGGGCACTGAAGCTTTCTTT	CASSQDPGTGGTEAFF
.	.	TRBV7-9	TRBJ1-2	TGTGCCAGCACCAATCCAGGGTCCCTATTCTATGGCTACACCTTC	CASTNPGSLFYGYTF
TRBD1	.	TRBV9	TRBJ2-1	TGTGCCAGCAGTAGGAGCTCGGGTCGGACAGGGGGCATACGCAATGAGCAGTTCTTC	CASSRSSGRTGGIRNEQFF
.	.	TRBV6-7	TRBJ1-2	TGTGCCAGCAGTTCCAGGGGACCTTGCTATGGCTACACCTTC	CASSSRGPCYGYTF
.	.	TRBV5-1	TRBJ2-3	TGCGCCAGCAGCTTGGCAGCAGATACGCAGTATTTT	CASSLAADTQYF
.	.	TRBV5-1	TRBJ2-5	TGCGCCAGCAGCTCCCTACCTGAAAACCAAGAGACCCAGTACTTC	CASSSLPENQETQYF
.	.	TRBV6-5	TRBJ2-1	TGTGCCAGCAAACCGGGTCGGTACAATGAGCAGTTCTTC	CASKPGRYNEQFF
.	once	TRBV9	TRBJ2-3	TGTGCCAGCAGCGTAGAGTGGGCGGGGAAGGATACGCAGTATTTT	CASSVEWAGKDTQYF
TRBD2	.	TRBV9	TRBJ2-1	TGTGCCAGCAGGGCGAGCGGGGGGAGAAAGTACAATGAGCAGTTCTTC	CASRASGGRKYNEQFF
TRBD1	once	TRBV6-5	TRBJ1-5	TGTGCCAGCAGAAACCGACAGGGGGTTAATCAGCCCCAGCATTTT	CASRNRQGVNQPQHF
.	.	TRBV23-1	TRBJ2-5	TGCGCCAGCAGCCTCACCGACAGTCAAGAGACCCAGTACTTC	CASSLTDSQETQYF
.	.	TRBV15	TRBJ1-4	TGTGCCACCAGCAGAGATTTTCGCCGGGAGGAAAAACTGTTTTTT	CATSRDFRREEKLFF
.	.	TRBV15	TRBJ2-5	TGTGCCACCAGCAGAGATCTTCCCGGGAGCCAAGAGACCCAGTACTTC	CATSRDLPGSQETQYF
.	.	TRBV7-2	TRBJ2-2	TGTGCCAGCAGCTTGAGTTTTAACACCGGGGAGCTGTTTTTT	CASSLSFNTGELFF
.	.	TRBV19	TRBJ1-1	TGTGCCAGTAGTCCGGTCCTGAACACTGAAGCTTTCTTT	CASSPVLNTEAFF
TRBD2	.	TRBV4-1	TRBJ2-1	TGCGCCAGCAGCCAAGAGGGAGGGGTGAATGAGCAGTTCTTC	CASSQEGGVNEQFF
.	.	TRBV10-3	TRBJ1-2	TGTGCCATCAAAGAGGGTATGATCTATGGCTACACCTTC	CAIKEGMIYGYTF
TRBD1	.	TRBV11-3	TRBJ1-5	TGTGCCAGCAGCTCCCCACCTTCCGGGACAGGGGCGTACCAGCCCCAGCATTTT	CASSSPPSGTGAYQPQHF